The following is a T cell receptor (beta chain) sequence with its context. What it binds is unknown. Measured with immunoSEQ multiplex PCR; TCRdb has only the in-frame clones, and not every one. The data contain 57,000 or so clones, around 91% of them seen just once; the ten biggest clones take up approximately 2.9%. This entry belongs to a study of graft-versus-host responses after intestinal transplantation. Across the whole study: Anti-thymocyte globulin served as induction for all recipients, who then took tacrolimus and steroids for 3 to 4 years.

Overall study results and limits: Present in recipient marrow, GvH clones included some that appeared first in ileum or blood.

The source of this sequence is a human patient who received an intestinal transplant, so some T cells may come from the graft donor. The sequenced sample was PBMCs, obtained almost 120 days after intestinal transplantation.

The DNA for the CDR3 is TGTGCCAGCAGTTTGTGGGCCCCGGCCACAGATACGCAGTATTTT. Protein: CASSLWAPATDTQYF. The chain combines TRBV27 with TRBJ2-3; D remains unclear. The V gene's germline CDR1 is MNHEY and CDR2 SMNVEV (reference sequence). The length of the CDR3 is 15 residues. Between the trimmed V and J ends, which lost 3 bases and 2 bases, there was a span of 12 bases.